This T cell receptor (beta chain) came from a study of chemoradiotherapy in HPV16-positive cancers. Turning to the study itself: Functional T-cell assays on a couple of HPV16-positive patients' cells defined candidate HPV-specific clones and common TCR motifs. Study-level results: Candidate HPV-specific clones and E7-related TCR motifs grew in tumor during treatment.

As to this clone: Its target is unknown.

This CDR3 region has 12 residues. Between the trimmed V and J ends, which lost 7 bases and 2 bases, there was a span of 11 bases. Germline CDR1 is SQVTM and CDR2 is ANQGSEA. Sequenced by immunoSEQ multiplex PCR; TCRdb stores in-frame clones only, minus some. The repertoire holds around 7,100 clones, with approximately 79% as singletons. The sample consisted of tumor tissue, taken from a patient who underwent chemoradiotherapy. The origin of this receptor is a human donor with HPV-associated anogenital cancer. The chain carries TRBV29-1 and TRBJ1-2; a possible D gene is TRBD1 (6 bases). DNA for the CDR3: TGCAGCGCGAACCAGGGGAACTATGGCTACACCTTC. It translates to CSANQGNYGYTF.